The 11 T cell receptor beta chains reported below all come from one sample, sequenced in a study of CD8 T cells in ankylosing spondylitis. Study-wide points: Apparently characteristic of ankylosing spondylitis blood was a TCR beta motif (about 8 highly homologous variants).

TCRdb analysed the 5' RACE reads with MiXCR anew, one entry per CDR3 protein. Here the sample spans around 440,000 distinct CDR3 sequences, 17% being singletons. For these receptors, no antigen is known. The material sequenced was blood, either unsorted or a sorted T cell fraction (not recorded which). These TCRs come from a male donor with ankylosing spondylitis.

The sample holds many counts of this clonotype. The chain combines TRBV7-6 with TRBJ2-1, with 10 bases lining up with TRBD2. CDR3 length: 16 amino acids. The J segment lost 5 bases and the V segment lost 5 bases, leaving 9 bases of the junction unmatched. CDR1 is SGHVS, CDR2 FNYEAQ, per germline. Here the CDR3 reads CASSTRRTSGHNEQFF. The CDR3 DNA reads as TGTGCCAGCAGCACCCGAAGGACTAGCGGACACAATGAGCAGTTCTTC.

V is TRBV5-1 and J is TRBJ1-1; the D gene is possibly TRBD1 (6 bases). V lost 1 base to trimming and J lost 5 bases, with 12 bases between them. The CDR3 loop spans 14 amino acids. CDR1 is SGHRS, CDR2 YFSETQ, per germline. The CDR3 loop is CASSLNTGMTEAFF. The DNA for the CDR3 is TGCGCCAGCAGCTTGAATACAGGGATGACTGAAGCTTTCTTT.

DNA for the CDR3: TGCGCCAGCAGCCAAGATGGAAGTCGGGGGCCCCAGCATTTT. Its protein is CASSQDGSRGPQHF. This chain connects TRBV4-1 to TRBJ1-5; D gene unclear. CDR1 and CDR2 from the germline V gene are MGHRA and YSYEKL. Trimming shortened V by 0 bases and J by 9 bases, and 12 bases separated the two germline ends. The CDR3 extends over 14 amino acids.

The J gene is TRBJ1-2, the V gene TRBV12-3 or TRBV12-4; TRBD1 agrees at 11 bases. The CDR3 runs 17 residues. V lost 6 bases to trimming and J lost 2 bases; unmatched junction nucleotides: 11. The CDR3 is CASSSWGRDRGNYGYTF. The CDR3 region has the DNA TGTGCCAGCAGCTCATGGGGCCGGGACAGGGGGAACTATGGCTACACCTTC.

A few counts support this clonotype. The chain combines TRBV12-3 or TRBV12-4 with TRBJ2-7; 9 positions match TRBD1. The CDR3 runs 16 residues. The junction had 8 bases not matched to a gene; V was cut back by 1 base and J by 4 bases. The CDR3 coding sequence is TGTGCCAGCAGTTTAGGGGGACAGGGTTGGGGTTACGAGCAGTACTTC. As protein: CASSLGGQGWGYEQYF.

The chain's CDR3 is CASSIGAGDGTGELFF. The DNA of the CDR3 is TGTGCCAGTAGTATAGGGGCAGGGGACGGAACCGGGGAGCTGTTTTTT. V gene TRBV19 combines with J gene TRBJ2-2, with D tentatively TRBD1 (6 bases). CDR3 length equals 16 residues. V shed 1 base and J shed 5 bases, with 14 bases lying between them. Germline CDR1 LNHDA, CDR2 SQIVND (reference sequence).

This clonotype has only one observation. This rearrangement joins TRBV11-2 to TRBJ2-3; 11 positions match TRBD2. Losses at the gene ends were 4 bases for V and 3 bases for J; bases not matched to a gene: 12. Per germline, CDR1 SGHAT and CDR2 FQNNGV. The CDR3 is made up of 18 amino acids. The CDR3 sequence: CASSSIGLAGGITDTQYF. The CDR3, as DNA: TGTGCCAGCAGCTCCATTGGGCTAGCGGGGGGAATTACAGATACGCAGTATTTT.

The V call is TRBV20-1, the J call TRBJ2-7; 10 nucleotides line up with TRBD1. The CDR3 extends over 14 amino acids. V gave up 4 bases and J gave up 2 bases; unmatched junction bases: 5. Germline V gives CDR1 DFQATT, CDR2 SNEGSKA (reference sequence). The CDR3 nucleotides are TGCAGTGCTAACAGACAGGGGGCAGCCTACGAGCAGTACTTC. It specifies CSANRQGAAYEQYF.

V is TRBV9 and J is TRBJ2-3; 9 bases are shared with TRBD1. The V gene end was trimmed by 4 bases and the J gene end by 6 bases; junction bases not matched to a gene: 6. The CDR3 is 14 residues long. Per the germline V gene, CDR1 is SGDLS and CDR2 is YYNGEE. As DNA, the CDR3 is TGTGCCAGCAGCACCGGGACAGGGAGGGATACGCAGTATTTT. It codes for CASSTGTGRDTQYF.

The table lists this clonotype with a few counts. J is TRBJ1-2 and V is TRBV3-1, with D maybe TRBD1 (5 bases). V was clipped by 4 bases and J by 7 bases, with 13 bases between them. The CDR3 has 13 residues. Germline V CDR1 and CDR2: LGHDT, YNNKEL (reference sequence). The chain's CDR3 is CASSRQTDGGYTF. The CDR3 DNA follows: TGTGCCAGCAGCCGACAGACGGATGGTGGCTACACCTTC. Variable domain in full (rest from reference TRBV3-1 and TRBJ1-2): DTAVSQTPKYLVTQMGNDKSIKCEQNLGHDTMYWYKQDSKKFLKIMFSYNNKELIINETVPNRFSPKSPDKAHLNLHINSLELGDSAVYFCASSRQTDGGYTFGSGTRLTVV.

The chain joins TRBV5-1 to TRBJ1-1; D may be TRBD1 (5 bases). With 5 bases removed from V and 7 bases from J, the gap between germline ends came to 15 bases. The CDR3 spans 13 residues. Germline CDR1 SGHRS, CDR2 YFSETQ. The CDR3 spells CASRTGVDGEAFF. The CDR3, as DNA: TGCGCCAGCAGAACAGGAGTGGATGGTGAAGCTTTCTTT. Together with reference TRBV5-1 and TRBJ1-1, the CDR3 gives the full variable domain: KAGVTQTPRYLIKTRGQQVTLSCSPISGHRSVSWYQQTPGQGLQFLFEYFSETQRNKGNFPGRFSGRQFSNSRSEMNVSTLELGDSALYLCASRTGVDGEAFFGQGTRLTVV.